This T cell receptor (beta chain) stems from a study of blood T cell repertoires in COVID-19. Participants spanned ages about 18 to 95 years and resided in 20 to 30 US areas. The repertoire was sequenced with immunoSEQ multiplex PCR; TCRdb's copy has only in-frame clones and lacks some. The sample has 130,000 or so clones; about four fifths are singletons. Germline CDR1 reads LGHDT; CDR2 reads YNNKEL (reference sequence). CDR3 length equals 14 residues. V lost 4 bases and J lost 3, with 12 bases in between. The sequencing input was PBMCs or T cells enriched from blood (not recorded which). The chain is built from TRBV3-1 (or the pseudogene TRBV3-2) and TRBJ2-5; perhaps TRBD2 as D (5 bases). The clonotype comes from a man aged 25 to 45 who had recovered from COVID-19. CDR3: CASSLTSFEETQYF. The CDR3 DNA sequence: TGTGCCAGCAGCCTCACTAGTTTCGAAGAGACCCAGTACTTC.